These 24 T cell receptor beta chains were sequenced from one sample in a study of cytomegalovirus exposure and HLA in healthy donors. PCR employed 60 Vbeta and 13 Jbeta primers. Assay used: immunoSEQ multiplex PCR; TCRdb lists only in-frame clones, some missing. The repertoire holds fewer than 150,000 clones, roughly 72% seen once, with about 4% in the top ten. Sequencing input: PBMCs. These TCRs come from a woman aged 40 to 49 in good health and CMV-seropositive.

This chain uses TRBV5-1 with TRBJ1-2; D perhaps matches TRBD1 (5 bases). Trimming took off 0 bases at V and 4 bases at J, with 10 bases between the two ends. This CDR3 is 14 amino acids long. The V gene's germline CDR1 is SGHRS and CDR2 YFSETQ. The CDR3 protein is CASSLAMGPYGYTF. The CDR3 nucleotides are TGCGCCAGCAGCTTGGCCATGGGGCCCTATGGCTACACCTTC.

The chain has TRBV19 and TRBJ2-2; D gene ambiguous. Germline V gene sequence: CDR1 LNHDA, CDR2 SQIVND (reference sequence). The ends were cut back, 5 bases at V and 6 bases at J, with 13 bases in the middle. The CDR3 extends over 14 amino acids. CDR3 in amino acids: CASSRNSQAGELFF. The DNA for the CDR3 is TGTGCCAGTAGTCGTAACAGTCAGGCCGGGGAGCTGTTTTTT.

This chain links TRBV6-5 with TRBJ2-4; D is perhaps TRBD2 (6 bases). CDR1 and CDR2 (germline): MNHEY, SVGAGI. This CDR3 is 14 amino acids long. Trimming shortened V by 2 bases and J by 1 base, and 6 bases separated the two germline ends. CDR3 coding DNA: TGTGCCAGCAGTTACGGAGGGGCCAAAAACATTCAGTACTTC. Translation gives CASSYGGAKNIQYF.

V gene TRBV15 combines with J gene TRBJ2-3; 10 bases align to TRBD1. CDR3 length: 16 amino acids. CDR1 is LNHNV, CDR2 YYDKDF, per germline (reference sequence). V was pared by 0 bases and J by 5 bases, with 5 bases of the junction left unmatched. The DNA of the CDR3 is TGTGCCACCAGCAGAGAACCTGGACAGGGGGAAGATACGCAGTATTTT. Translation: CATSREPGQGEDTQYF. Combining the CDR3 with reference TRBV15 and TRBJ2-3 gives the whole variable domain DAMVIQNPRYQVTQFGKPVTLSCSQTLNHNVMYWYQQKSSQAPKLLFHYYDKDFNNEADTPDNFQSRRPNTSFCFLDIRSPGLGDTAMYLCATSREPGQGEDTQYFGPGTRLTVL.

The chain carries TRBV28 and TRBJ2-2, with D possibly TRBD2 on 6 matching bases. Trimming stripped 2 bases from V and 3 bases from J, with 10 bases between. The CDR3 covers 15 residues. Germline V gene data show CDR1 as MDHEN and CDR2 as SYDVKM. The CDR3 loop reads CASSLGGSDTGELFF. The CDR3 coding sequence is TGTGCCAGCAGTTTAGGAGGGAGCGACACCGGGGAGCTGTTTTTT.

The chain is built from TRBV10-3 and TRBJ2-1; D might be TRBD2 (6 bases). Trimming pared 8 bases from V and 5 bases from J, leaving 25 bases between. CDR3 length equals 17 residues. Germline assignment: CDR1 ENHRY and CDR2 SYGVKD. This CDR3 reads CAISRRGGTGVDNEQFF. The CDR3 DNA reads TGTGCCATCTCAAGACGGGGCGGGACTGGCGTTGACAATGAGCAGTTCTTC.

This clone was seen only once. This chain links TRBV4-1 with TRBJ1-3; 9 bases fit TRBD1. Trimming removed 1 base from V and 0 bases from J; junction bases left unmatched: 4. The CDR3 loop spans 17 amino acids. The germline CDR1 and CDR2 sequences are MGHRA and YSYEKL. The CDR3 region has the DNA TGCGCCAGCAGCCAAGCCCTGACAGGGGGCTCTGGAAACACCATATATTTT. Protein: CASSQALTGGSGNTIYF.

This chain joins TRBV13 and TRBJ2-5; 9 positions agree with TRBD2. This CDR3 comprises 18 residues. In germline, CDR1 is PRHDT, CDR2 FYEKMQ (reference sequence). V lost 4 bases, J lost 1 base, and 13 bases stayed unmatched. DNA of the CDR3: TGTGCCAGCAGCTCGGAACGGGGGGCGGGAGGGCCCCAAGAGACCCAGTACTTC. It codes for CASSSERGAGGPQETQYF.

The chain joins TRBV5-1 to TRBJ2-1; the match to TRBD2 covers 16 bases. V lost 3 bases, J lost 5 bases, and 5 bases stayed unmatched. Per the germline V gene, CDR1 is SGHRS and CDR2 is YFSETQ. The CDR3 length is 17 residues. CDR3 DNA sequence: TGCGCCAGCAGCTCTGGGACTAGCGGGGGGGCCCACAATGAGCAGTTCTTC. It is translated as CASSSGTSGGAHNEQFF.

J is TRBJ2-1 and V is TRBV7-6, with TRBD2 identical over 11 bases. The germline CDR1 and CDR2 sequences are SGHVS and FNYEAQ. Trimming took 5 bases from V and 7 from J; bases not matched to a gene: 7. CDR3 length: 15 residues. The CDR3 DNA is TGTGCCAGCAGCCCCGGGACTAGCGGCGCTAATGAGCAGTTCTTC. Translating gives CASSPGTSGANEQFF.

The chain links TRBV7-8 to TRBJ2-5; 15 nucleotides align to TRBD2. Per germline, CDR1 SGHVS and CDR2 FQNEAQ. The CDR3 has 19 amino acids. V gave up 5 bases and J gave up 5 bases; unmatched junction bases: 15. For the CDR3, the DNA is TGTGCCAGCAGCATATACGGGACTAGCGGGAGGAGGATGGGGGAGACCCAGTACTTC. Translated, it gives CASSIYGTSGRRMGETQYF.

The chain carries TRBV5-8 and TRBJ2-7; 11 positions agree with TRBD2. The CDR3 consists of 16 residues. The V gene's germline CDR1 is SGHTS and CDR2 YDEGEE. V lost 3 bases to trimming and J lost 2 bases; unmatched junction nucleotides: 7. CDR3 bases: TGTGCCAGCAGCTCTACTAGCGGGGGCTTACCCTACGAGCAGTACTTC. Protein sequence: CASSSTSGGLPYEQYF.

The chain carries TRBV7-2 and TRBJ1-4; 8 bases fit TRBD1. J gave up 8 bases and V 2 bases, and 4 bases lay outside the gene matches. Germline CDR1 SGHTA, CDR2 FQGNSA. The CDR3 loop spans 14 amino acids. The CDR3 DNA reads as TGTGCCAGCAGCTTACAGGGGGCCGGAGAAAAACTGTTTTTT. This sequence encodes CASSLQGAGEKLFF.

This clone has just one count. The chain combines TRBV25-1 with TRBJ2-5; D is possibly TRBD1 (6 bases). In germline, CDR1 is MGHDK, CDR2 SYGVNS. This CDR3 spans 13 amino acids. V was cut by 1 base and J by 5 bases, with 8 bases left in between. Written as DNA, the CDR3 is TGTGCCAGCAGTGAATTAGGGGGTGAGACCCAGTACTTC. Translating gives CASSELGGETQYF.

This CDR3 is CAWSVDSGGNGYTF. The CDR3 DNA follows: TGTGCCTGGAGTGTAGATTCAGGGGGAAATGGCTACACCTTC. The chain is built from TRBV30 and TRBJ1-2; 7 bases are a match to TRBD1. Trimming cost V 0 bases and J 6 bases; bases outside gene matches: 7. The V gene's germline CDR1 is GTSNPN and CDR2 SVGIG (reference sequence). The CDR3 length is 14 residues.

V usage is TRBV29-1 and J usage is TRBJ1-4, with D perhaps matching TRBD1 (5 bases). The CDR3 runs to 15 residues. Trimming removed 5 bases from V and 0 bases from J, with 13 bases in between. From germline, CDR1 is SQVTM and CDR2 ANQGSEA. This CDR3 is CSVTRGSTTNEKLFF. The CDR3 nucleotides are TGCAGCGTTACGCGGGGCAGCACAACTAATGAAAAACTGTTTTTT.

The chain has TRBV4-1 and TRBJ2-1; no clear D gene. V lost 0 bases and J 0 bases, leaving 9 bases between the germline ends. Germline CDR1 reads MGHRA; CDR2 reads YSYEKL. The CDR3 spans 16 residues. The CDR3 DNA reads TGCGCCAGCAGCCAAGATCGGAGTGTCTCCTACAATGAGCAGTTCTTC. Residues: CASSQDRSVSYNEQFF.

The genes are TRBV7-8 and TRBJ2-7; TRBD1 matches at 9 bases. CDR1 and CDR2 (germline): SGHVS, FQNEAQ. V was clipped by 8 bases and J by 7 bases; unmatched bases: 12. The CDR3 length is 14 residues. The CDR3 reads CASGYRGPTREQYF. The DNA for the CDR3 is TGTGCCAGCGGGTACAGGGGGCCCACGAGGGAGCAGTACTTC.

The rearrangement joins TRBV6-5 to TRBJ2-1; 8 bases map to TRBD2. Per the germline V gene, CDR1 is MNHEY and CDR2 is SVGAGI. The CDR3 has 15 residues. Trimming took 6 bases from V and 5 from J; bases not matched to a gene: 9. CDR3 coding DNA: TGTGCCAGCAGCTCGCGGGGGGCCGGGAACAATGAGCAGTTCTTC. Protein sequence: CASSSRGAGNNEQFF.

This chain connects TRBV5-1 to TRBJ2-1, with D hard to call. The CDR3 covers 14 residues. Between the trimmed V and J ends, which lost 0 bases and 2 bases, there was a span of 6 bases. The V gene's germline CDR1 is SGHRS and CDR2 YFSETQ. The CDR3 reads CASSLADPYNEQFF. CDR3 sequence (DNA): TGCGCCAGCAGCTTGGCAGATCCCTACAATGAGCAGTTCTTC.

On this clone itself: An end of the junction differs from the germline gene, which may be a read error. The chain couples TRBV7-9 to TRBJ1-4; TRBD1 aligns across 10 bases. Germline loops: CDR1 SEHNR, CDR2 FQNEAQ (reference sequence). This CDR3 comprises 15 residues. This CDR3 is CSSSPGDRGGEKLFF. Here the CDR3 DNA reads TGTTCCAGCAGCCCGGGGGACAGGGGAGGGGAAAAACTGTTTTTT. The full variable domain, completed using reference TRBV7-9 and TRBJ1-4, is DTGVSQNPRHKITKRGQNVTFRCDPISEHNRLYWYRQTLGQGPEFLTYFQNEAQLEKSRLLSDRFSAERPKGSFSTLEIQRTEQGDSAMYLCSSSPGDRGGEKLFFGSGTQLSVL.

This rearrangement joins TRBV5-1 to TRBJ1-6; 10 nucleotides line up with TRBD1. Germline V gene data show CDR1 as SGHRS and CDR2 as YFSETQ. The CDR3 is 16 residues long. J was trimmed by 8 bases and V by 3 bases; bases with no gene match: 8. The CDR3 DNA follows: TGCGCCAGCAGCTGGCAACTCGGGACAGGGGATTCACCCCTCCACTTT. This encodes CASSWQLGTGDSPLHF.

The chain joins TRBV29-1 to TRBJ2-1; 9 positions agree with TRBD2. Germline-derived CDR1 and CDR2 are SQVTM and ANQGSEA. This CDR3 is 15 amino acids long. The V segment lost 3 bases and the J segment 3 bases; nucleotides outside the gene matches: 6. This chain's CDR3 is CSVEFAGGNYNEQFF. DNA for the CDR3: TGCAGCGTTGAGTTTGCGGGAGGGAACTACAATGAGCAGTTCTTC.

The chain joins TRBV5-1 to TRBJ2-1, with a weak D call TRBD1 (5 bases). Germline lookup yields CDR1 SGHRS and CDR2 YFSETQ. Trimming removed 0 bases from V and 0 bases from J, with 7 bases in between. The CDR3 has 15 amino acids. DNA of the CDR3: TGCGCCAGCAGCTTGGAAGGGGACTCCTACAATGAGCAGTTCTTC. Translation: CASSLEGDSYNEQFF.